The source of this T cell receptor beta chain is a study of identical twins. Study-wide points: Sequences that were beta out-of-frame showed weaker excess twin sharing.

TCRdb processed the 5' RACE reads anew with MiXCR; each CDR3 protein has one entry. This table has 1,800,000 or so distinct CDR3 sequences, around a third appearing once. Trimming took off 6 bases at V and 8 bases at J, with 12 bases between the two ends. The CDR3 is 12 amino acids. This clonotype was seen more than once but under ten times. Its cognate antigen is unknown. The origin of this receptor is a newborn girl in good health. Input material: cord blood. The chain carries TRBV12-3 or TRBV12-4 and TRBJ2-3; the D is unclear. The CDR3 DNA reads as TGTGCCAGCAGCTTCGAGCCTGGTACGCAGTATTTT. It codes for CASSFEPGTQYF.